This T cell receptor beta chain emerged from a study of graft-versus-host responses after intestinal transplantation. Whole-study context: Each transplant was multivisceral, liver-intestinal, or isolated intestinal. Findings and limits, study-wide: Early post-transplant declines in HvG were associated with peak levels of circulating GvH clones. The recipient marrow held GvH clones, and some of them showed up first in ileum or blood.

On this clone itself: What it binds is not known.

The CDR3 is made up of 15 amino acids. The V and J ends lost 0 bases and 3 bases respectively, with 11 bases between them. Germline V CDR1 and CDR2: LGHNA, YSLEER. The table came from immunoSEQ multiplex PCR; TCRdb's copy has only in-frame clones and leaves some out. Seen here are 100,000 or so clones, roughly 91% observed once, and the top ten hold roughly 2%. Sequencing was performed on unstimulated CD8+ T cells sorted from spleen or lymph node cells, taken before intestinal transplant. The gene calls are TRBV4-3 and TRBJ1-2, with D possibly matching TRBD1 (5 bases). This sequence originates from a human donor who received an intestinal transplant. The CDR3 sequence: CASSQDQGDDYGYTF. The DNA of the CDR3 is TGCGCCAGCAGCCAAGATCAGGGCGATGACTATGGCTACACCTTC.